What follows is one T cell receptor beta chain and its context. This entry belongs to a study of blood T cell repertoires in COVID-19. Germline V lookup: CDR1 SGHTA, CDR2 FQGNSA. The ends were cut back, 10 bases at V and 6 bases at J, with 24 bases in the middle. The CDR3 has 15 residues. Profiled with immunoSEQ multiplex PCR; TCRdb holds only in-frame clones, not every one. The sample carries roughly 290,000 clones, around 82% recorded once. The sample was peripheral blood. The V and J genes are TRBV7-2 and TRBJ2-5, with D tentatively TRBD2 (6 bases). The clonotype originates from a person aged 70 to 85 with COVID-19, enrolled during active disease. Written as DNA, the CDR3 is TGTGCCATTACGCCGGGGGACCACTCACCAAAGACCCAGTACTTC. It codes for CAITPGDHSPKTQYF.